A selection of T cell receptor beta chains follows, all from one sample in a study of identical twins. TCRdb fed the 5' RACE reads into MiXCR, producing one record per CDR3 protein. Among around 480,000 distinct CDR3 sequences listed, more than 13% were seen once. In addition, the sample was reused for a study of yellow fever vaccine responses in identical twins.

Sample: CD4+ T cells sorted from blood. All receptors come from a woman aged 18 to 35 in good health. CDR3s include the opening cysteine and the closing phenylalanine or tryptophan. The D gene is left open where the match is weak. Expanded clones are given a class, and other clones once, few, many or no size at all.

j_gene | len | v_gene | abundance | d_gene | CDR3aa | CDR3nt
TRBJ2-1 | 15 | TRBV12-3/TRBV12-4 | - | - | CASTPRGGFNNEQFF | TGTGCCAGCACCCCCCGGGGCGGCTTCAATAATGAGCAGTTCTTC
TRBJ2-3 | 15 | TRBV10-1 | - | TRBD2 | CASSDGLADTDTQYF | TGCGCCAGCAGTGATGGCCTAGCGGACACAGATACGCAGTATTTT
TRBJ2-5 | 14 | TRBV20-1 | - | TRBD2 | CSATSGSTQETQYF | TGCAGTGCGACTAGCGGGAGTACTCAAGAGACCCAGTACTTC
TRBJ2-5 | 17 | TRBV7-2 | few | TRBD2 | CASSLAVLAGGTETQYF | TGTGCCAGCAGCTTAGCGGTCCTAGCGGGGGGAACGGAGACCCAGTACTTC
TRBJ1-4 | 15 | TRBV5-1 | few | - | CASSLGAATNEKLFF | TGCGCCAGCAGCTTGGGGGCAGCAACTAATGAAAAACTGTTTTTT
TRBJ2-4 | 13 | TRBV25-1 | - | - | CASSEPAANIQYF | TGTGCCAGCAGTGAACCGGCAGCAAACATTCAGTACTTC
TRBJ2-7 | 13 | TRBV3-1 | - | TRBD1 | CASSSGQGSEQYF | TGTGCCAGCAGCTCCGGACAGGGGAGCGAGCAGTACTTC
TRBJ2-7 | 12 | TRBV12-3/TRBV12-4 | many | - | CASRHGTPEQYF | TGTGCCAGCAGACACGGGACTCCCGAGCAGTACTTC
TRBJ1-2 | 16 | TRBV20-1 | - | TRBD1 | CSATRWNYRGLEGYTF | TGCAGTGCTACACGTTGGAACTACAGGGGCCTGGAGGGCTACACCTTC
TRBJ2-5 | 13 | TRBV6-2/TRBV6-3 | few | - | CASSSGAPGTQYF | TGTGCCAGCAGTTCTGGGGCCCCCGGGACCCAGTACTTC
TRBJ2-1 | 16 | TRBV20-1 | - | - | CSARDLLGRSYNEQFF | TGCAGTGCTAGAGATCTCTTGGGGAGGTCCTACAATGAGCAGTTCTTC
TRBJ2-3 | 13 | TRBV27 | - | - | CASSSQGSDTQYF | TGTGCCAGCAGTTCACAGGGTTCAGATACGCAGTATTTT
TRBJ2-2 | 16 | TRBV6-1 | - | - | CASSEARPRNTGELFF | TGTGCCAGCAGTGAAGCGAGACCGAGGAACACCGGGGAGCTGTTTTTT
TRBJ1-5 | 14 | TRBV6-1 | - | TRBD1 | CASRDGQGGQPQHF | TGTGCCAGCAGAGACGGACAGGGAGGTCAGCCCCAGCATTTT
TRBJ2-7 | 14 | TRBV5-1 | - | TRBD1 | CASSQKGTEGEQYF | TGCGCCAGCAGTCAAAAGGGGACAGAAGGAGAGCAGTACTTC
TRBJ2-3 | 15 | TRBV11-2 | many | TRBD2 | CASSFGSGGGDTQYF | TGTGCCTCCAGCTTTGGGAGCGGGGGGGGAGATACGCAGTATTTT
TRBJ2-5 | 10 | TRBV20-1 | few | - | CRAGAETQYF | TGCAGGGCGGGGGCAGAGACCCAGTACTTC
TRBJ2-1 | 15 | TRBV7-9 | many | TRBD2 | CASSLGLAGHNEQFF | TGTGCCAGCAGCTTAGGACTAGCGGGTCACAATGAGCAGTTCTTC
TRBJ2-1 | 12 | TRBV11-2 | - | TRBD2 | CASSSGLGGEFF | TGTGCCAGCAGCTCCGGGCTTGGGGGGGAGTTCTTC
TRBJ1-6 | 13 | TRBV5-1 | - | - | CASSPDPDSPLHF | TGCGCCAGCAGCCCAGACCCGGATTCACCCCTCCACTTT
TRBJ2-1 | 14 | TRBV19 | - | - | CASTGEPSYNEQFF | TGTGCCAGTACAGGGGAACCCTCCTACAATGAGCAGTTCTTC
TRBJ2-5 | 16 | TRBV27 | few | TRBD1 | CASSPPGQGLYGTQYF | TGTGCCAGCAGTCCCCCGGGACAGGGGTTATATGGGACCCAGTACTTC
TRBJ2-3 | 14 | TRBV20-1 | - | TRBD2 | CSPSTSGSADTQYF | TGCAGTCCAAGTACTAGCGGGAGCGCAGATACGCAGTATTTT
TRBJ1-1 | 14 | TRBV18 | - | TRBD1 | CASSNGQGTQEAFF | TGTGCCAGCTCAAACGGACAGGGGACTCAAGAAGCTTTCTTT
TRBJ2-2 | 16 | TRBV2 | few | TRBD1 | CASSEGARGRTGELFF | TGTGCCAGCAGTGAAGGGGCCAGGGGGCGGACCGGGGAGCTGTTTTTT
TRBJ2-3 | 16 | TRBV20-1 | - | - | CSAAAGLTRRTDTQYF | TGCAGTGCCGCCGCCGGACTCACACGTCGCACAGATACGCAGTATTTT
TRBJ1-2 | 13 | TRBV14 | many | - | CASSQRVRGGYTF | TGTGCCAGCAGCCAACGGGTACGGGGAGGCTACACCTTC
TRBJ2-7 | 13 | TRBV5-1 | few | TRBD1 | CASRRGQVYEQYF | TGCGCCAGCAGGCGGGGACAGGTCTACGAGCAGTACTTC
TRBJ1-4 | 13 | TRBV30 | - | - | CACPRVNPWKLFF | TGTGCCTGCCCGAGGGTAAATCCTTGGAAACTGTTTTTT
TRBJ2-5 | 12 | TRBV29-1 | - | - | CSATEGTETQYF | TGCAGCGCAACGGAGGGAACAGAGACCCAGTACTTC
TRBJ2-1 | 15 | TRBV24-1 | - | TRBD2 | CATSVTSGGAHEQFF | TGTGCCACCAGCGTGACTAGCGGGGGGGCCCATGAGCAGTTCTTC
TRBJ1-1 | 16 | TRBV21-1 | few | - | CASSKGTGGMNTEAFF | TGTGCCAGCAGCAAAGGGACAGGGGGCATGAACACTGAAGCTTTCTTT
TRBJ2-5 | 15 | TRBV11-2 | - | TRBD1 | CASSFGQGLVETQYF | TGTGCCAGCAGCTTCGGACAGGGGTTGGTGGAGACCCAGTACTTC
TRBJ2-1 | 16 | TRBV5-5 | - | TRBD2 | CASSLFGGRAENEQFF | TGTGCCAGCAGCTTGTTTGGCGGGAGGGCCGAGAATGAGCAGTTCTTC
TRBJ1-1 | 14 | TRBV19 | - | - | CASRLGGTYTEAFF | TGTGCCAGTAGGCTAGGGGGGACCTACACTGAAGCTTTCTTT
TRBJ1-6 | 16 | TRBV5-6 | - | - | CASSLRLGQQNSPLHF | TGTGCCAGCAGCTTGAGACTGGGACAACAGAATTCACCCCTCCACTTT
TRBJ2-7 | 16 | TRBV27 | few | TRBD2 | CASRTITSANSYEQYF | TGTGCCAGCAGGACGATCACTAGCGCAAACTCCTACGAGCAGTACTTC